This T cell receptor beta chain comes out of a study of control samples from healthy donors and cancer patients. V lost 4 bases and J lost 5, with 5 bases in between. The CDR3 length is 11 residues. Germline values: CDR1 MDHEN, CDR2 SYDVKM. Profiled with immunoSEQ multiplex PCR; TCRdb holds only in-frame clones, not every one. The sample shows about 86,000 clones, 85% to 95% of them seen only once. The chain couples TRBV28 to TRBJ1-1; no definite D call. The source material was blood. This TCR was recovered from a woman aged 25 to 45 in good health. The CDR3 DNA follows: TGTGCCAGCAGTTATCGGACTGAAGCTTTCTTT. As protein: CASSYRTEAFF.